This T cell receptor (beta chain) was obtained from a study of T cell clones after liver transplantation. In the study overall: Immunosuppression withdrawal was tried within 2 years after liver transplantation in this trial. Pre-transplant mixed lymphocyte reactions yielded third-party-reactive TCRbeta sequences as comparators for graft-donor-reactive sequences.

Clones were read by immunoSEQ multiplex PCR, and TCRdb kept only the in-frame ones, dropping some. The sample holds around 35,000 clones, around 94% seen once. The CDR3 is made up of 16 amino acids. The sample here was CD8+ T cells from blood, taken 12 months after liver transplant. The clonotype originates from a human patient who received a liver transplant. The graft donor may account for some of the T cells. The chain has TRBV21-1 and TRBJ2-3; TRBD2 reflects the table's D call only, with no check against the DNA. TRBV21-1 is a known pseudogene. The CDR3 is CASSKGEIFGTDTQYF. As DNA, the CDR3 is TGTGCCAGCAGCAAAGGGGAGATCTTTGGGACAGATACGCAGTATTTT.